This T cell receptor beta chain derives from a study of blood T cell repertoires in COVID-19. Using immunoSEQ multiplex PCR, the repertoire was profiled, and TCRdb retains in-frame clones only, with some absent. The sample comprises about 670,000 clones, approximately 90% of which are singletons, and about 0.24% rests with the top ten. The CDR3 is 16 amino acids. The germline V gene encodes CDR1 KGHSH and CDR2 LQKENI. The trim removed 8 bases at V and 0 bases at J, leaving 11 bases unmatched. The origin of this receptor is a woman aged 18-29 years with acute or convalescent COVID-19. Material for sequencing was peripheral blood. The chain carries TRBV18 and TRBJ1-1; 8 nucleotides agree with TRBD1. CDR3 in amino acids: CASTIGQGGMNTEAFF. The CDR3, as DNA: TGTGCCAGCACTATAGGACAGGGAGGCATGAACACTGAAGCTTTCTTT. Based on the CDR3 plus reference TRBV18 and TRBJ1-1, the full variable domain is NAGVMQNPRHLVRRRGQEARLRCSPMKGHSHVYWYRQLPEEGLKFMVYLQKENIIDESGMPKERFSAEFPKEGPSILRIQQVVRGDSAAYFCASTIGQGGMNTEAFFGQGTRLTVV.